Presented here are 20 T cell receptor beta chains from one specimen sequenced in a study of blood T cell repertoires in COVID-19. Measured with immunoSEQ multiplex PCR; TCRdb has only the in-frame clones, and not every one. The sample yields roughly 250,000 clones, 84% seen once. Sequencing used peripheral blood. These TCRs come from a woman aged 40-49 years who had recovered from COVID-19.

A word on this clone: A read error is possible here, since a much larger clone lies one base away. This same CDR3 is encoded by further DNA sequences in the sample. This chain uses TRBV19 with TRBJ1-6, with D possibly TRBD1 on 6 matching bases. Germline values: CDR1 LNHDA, CDR2 SQIVND (reference sequence). V was shortened by 3 bases and J by 7 bases, with 10 bases between the two germline ends. The CDR3 is made up of 14 amino acids. CDR3 bases: TGTGCCAGTAGTATTTCAGGGGTAAATTCACCCCTCCACTTT. Translation: CASSISGVNSPLHF.

In this sample, this clone turned up a few times. Other DNA variants within this sample encode the same CDR3. V and J are TRBV12-3 or TRBV12-4 and TRBJ2-3; D gene unclear. CDR3 length: 13 residues. V was cut by 3 bases and J by 3 bases, with 7 bases left in between. Here the CDR3 reads CASSFSGTDTQYF. The CDR3, as DNA: TGTGCCAGCAGTTTTTCGGGTACAGATACGCAGTATTTT.

The V call is TRBV28, the J call TRBJ1-1; perhaps TRBD1 as D (6 bases). Trimming removed 1 base from V and 1 base from J, with 10 bases in between. There are 15 residues in the CDR3. Per germline, CDR1 MDHEN and CDR2 SYDVKM. For the CDR3, the DNA is TGTGCCAGCAGTTTATATGGGGGCCCGAACACTGAAGCTTTCTTT. Protein product: CASSLYGGPNTEAFF.

This sequence joins TRBV2 and TRBJ1-1, with D possibly matching TRBD1 (5 bases). Trimming cost V 2 bases and J 4 bases, with 11 bases left between them. The CDR3 has 14 residues. Germline values: CDR1 SNHLY, CDR2 FYNNEI. For the CDR3, the DNA is TGTGCCAGCAGTGAACGGGTCGGGGGCACTGAAGCTTTCTTT. Amino acid sequence: CASSERVGGTEAFF.

This clone was seen a handful of times. The chain is built from TRBV29-1 and TRBJ1-2, with a tentative D call TRBD1 (6 bases). Trimming shortened V by 6 bases and J by 7 bases, and 12 bases separated the two germline ends. Germline CDR1 is SQVTM and CDR2 is ANQGSEA. The CDR3 extends over 11 amino acids. The DNA of the CDR3 is TGCAGCGTGCGGGGGGCCGGTGGCTACACCTTC. It encodes CSVRGAGGYTF.

V and J are TRBV5-5 and TRBJ2-3, with D possibly TRBD1 on 5 matching bases. The CDR3 is 14 residues long. Trimming cost V 3 bases and J 2 bases, with 10 bases left between them. In germline, CDR1 is SGHKS, CDR2 YYEKEE (reference sequence). The CDR3 protein is CASSYQGITDTQYF. As DNA, the CDR3 is TGTGCCAGCAGCTACCAGGGAATCACAGATACGCAGTATTTT. Full variable domain (missing parts from reference TRBV5-5 and TRBJ2-3): DAGVTQSPTHLIKTRGQQVTLRCSPISGHKSVSWYQQVLGQGPQFIFQYYEKEERGRGNFPDRFSARQFPNYSSELNVNALLLGDSALYLCASSYQGITDTQYFGPGTRLTVL.

This sequence joins TRBV18 and TRBJ1-6, with D maybe TRBD1 (5 bases). V lost 2 bases and J lost 0, with 14 bases in between. The CDR3 loop spans 18 amino acids. Germline-derived CDR1 and CDR2 are KGHSH and LQKENI. The CDR3 reads CASSPIGAQSSYNSPLHF. The CDR3 nucleotides are TGTGCCAGCTCACCAATTGGGGCCCAGAGCTCCTATAATTCACCCCTCCACTTT.

J is TRBJ2-1 and V is TRBV19; 7 bases agree with TRBD1. CDR3 length: 19 amino acids. V was pared by 5 bases and J by 9 bases, with 25 bases of the junction left unmatched. Per germline, CDR1 LNHDA and CDR2 SQIVND (reference sequence). In DNA form, the CDR3 reads TGTGCCAGTAGTGCCAACCACAACAACAAGGGGGCTGCTGTAGGTGAGCAGTTCTTC. The encoded protein is CASSANHNNKGAAVGEQFF.

The genes are TRBV2 and TRBJ1-5; D gene uncertain. Germline CDR1 SNHLY, CDR2 FYNNEI. This CDR3 region has 15 residues. V was cut by 4 bases and J by 1 base, with 11 bases left in between. The CDR3 reads CASSARSQSNQPQHF. In DNA form, the CDR3 reads TGTGCCAGCAGTGCCCGCTCCCAGAGCAATCAGCCCCAGCATTTT.

The rearrangement uses TRBV6-5 and TRBJ2-7; 12 nucleotides agree with TRBD1. CDR3 length: 15 amino acids. The V segment lost 11 bases and the J segment 4 bases; nucleotides outside the gene matches: 12. Germline CDR1 is MNHEY and CDR2 is SVGAGI. The CDR3, as DNA: TGTGCCTCACAAGAGAGGGGACAGGGGGCTTACGAGCAGTACTTC. This gives the protein CASQERGQGAYEQYF.

This chain links TRBV27 with TRBJ1-2; possibly TRBD1 for D (6 bases). This CDR3 comprises 13 residues. Germline lookup yields CDR1 MNHEY and CDR2 SMNVEV (reference sequence). Trimming took off 5 bases at V and 4 bases at J, with 11 bases between the two ends. The CDR3 DNA follows: TGTGCCAGCAGTCCGACAGGCTCCTATGGCTACACCTTC. Translation: CASSPTGSYGYTF.

The gene calls are TRBV7-9 and TRBJ1-2; the D is unclear. The length of the CDR3 is 13 residues. Germline V gives CDR1 SEHNR, CDR2 FQNEAQ (reference sequence). V lost 6 bases and J lost 8, with 16 bases in between. The CDR3: CASSSAVAGGYTF. For the CDR3, the DNA is TGTGCCAGCAGTTCCGCGGTGGCCGGGGGCTACACCTTC.

The chain employs TRBV19 and TRBJ2-2, with unresolved D. V was shortened by 6 bases and J by 6 bases, with 5 bases between the two germline ends. Germline V gives CDR1 LNHDA, CDR2 SQIVND (reference sequence). This CDR3 has 11 residues. The CDR3 DNA follows: TGTGCCAGTAGCCTCTCCGGGGAGCTGTTTTTT. Encoded protein: CASSLSGELFF.

V gene TRBV21-1 combines with J gene TRBJ1-3; the D call of TRBD1 is as the table states it, not checked on the DNA. TRBV21-1 is assigned pseudogene status. The CDR3 spans 18 residues. DNA for the CDR3: TGTGCCAGCAGCAAATGGCAATGCTCTGTCAGCTCTGGAAACACCATATATTTT. This encodes CASSKWQCSVSSGNTIYF.

J is TRBJ1-5 and V is TRBV19; 7 positions match TRBD1. This CDR3 region has 16 residues. The germline V gene encodes CDR1 LNHDA and CDR2 SQIVND (reference sequence). With 6 bases clipped from V and 2 bases from J, the junction kept 10 bases outside the gene matches. The CDR3 bases are TGTGCCAGTAGCCACGACAGGGTGGGTGGCAATCAGCCCCAGCATTTT. This sequence encodes CASSHDRVGGNQPQHF.

The chain combines TRBV4-1 with TRBJ2-7; possible D gene TRBD1, 6 bases. The CDR3 is 18 residues long. The ends were cut back, 2 bases at V and 0 bases at J, with 20 bases in the middle. Germline lookup yields CDR1 MGHRA and CDR2 YSYEKL. CDR3 sequence (DNA): TGCGCCAGCAGCCAATTCCCAATACGACAGGTCCGCTCCTACGAGCAGTACTTC. It encodes CASSQFPIRQVRSYEQYF.

The chain joins TRBV2 to TRBJ1-1; a possible D gene is TRBD1 (6 bases). The CDR3 has 13 amino acids. Germline V gene lookup returns CDR1 SNHLY and CDR2 FYNNEI. V gave up 7 bases and J gave up 5 bases, with 14 bases separating them. CDR3 DNA sequence: TGTGCCAGCAAAGGGGGAATAAGGACTGAAGCTTTCTTT. Translating gives CASKGGIRTEAFF. The full variable domain, its missing parts supplied by reference TRBV2 and TRBJ1-1, is EPEVTQTPSHQVTQMGQEVILRCVPISNHLYFYWYRQILGQKVEFLVSFYNNEISEKSEIFDDQFSVERPDGSNFTLKIRSTKLEDSAMYFCASKGGIRTEAFFGQGTRLTVV.

This chain connects TRBV9 to TRBJ2-5; TRBD1 might be the D (5 bases). CDR1 and CDR2 from the germline V gene are SGDLS and YYNGEE. This CDR3 comprises 14 residues. V was pared by 0 bases and J by 3 bases, with 9 bases between. The CDR3 DNA follows: TGTGCCAGCAGCGTAGGGGGCCTAGAAGAGACCCAGTACTTC. Translated, it gives CASSVGGLEETQYF.

The chain recombines TRBV2 with TRBJ2-1, with D maybe TRBD1 (5 bases). Between the trimmed V and J ends, which lost 8 bases and 7 bases, there was a span of 15 bases. Germline values: CDR1 SNHLY, CDR2 FYNNEI. CDR3 length: 13 residues. In DNA, the CDR3 is TGTGCCAGCTCGTCAGGGTTCGAGAATGAGCAGTTCTTC. Translating gives CASSSGFENEQFF.

The rearrangement joins TRBV19 to TRBJ2-5; 10 nucleotides agree with TRBD2. The CDR3 length is 16 residues. V was clipped by 4 bases and J by 0 bases; unmatched bases: 5. Germline V lookup: CDR1 LNHDA, CDR2 SQIVND (reference sequence). The DNA for the CDR3 is TGTGCCAGTAGTAGGATACTAGCGGGGAACCAAGAGACCCAGTACTTC. Its translation is CASSRILAGNQETQYF.